One and the same sample provided the 4 T cell receptor beta chains below, sequenced in a study of cytotoxic CD8 clonotypes in ibrutinib-treated CLL. Assay: immunoSEQ multiplex PCR; the TCRdb copy retains only in-frame clones and omits some. The repertoire holds about 26,000 clones, with approximately 85% as singletons. The specimen was PBMCs, collected after 24 months of ibrutinib treatment. The source is a human donor with chronic lymphocytic leukemia.

The chain carries TRBV7-6 and TRBJ1-2; 10 nucleotides align to TRBD1. Per germline, CDR1 SGHVS and CDR2 FNYEAQ. Trimming at V came to 4 bases and at J to 7 bases, leaving 3 bases not matched to a gene. The CDR3 loop spans 13 amino acids. The CDR3 nucleotides read TGTGCCAGCAGCTCGACAGGGGGCTTTGGCTACACCTTC. This translates into CASSSTGGFGYTF.

The V and J genes are TRBV12-5 and TRBJ1-4; 10 nucleotides match TRBD1. CDR1 is LGHNT and CDR2 is FRNRAP in the germline V gene. The CDR3 loop spans 12 amino acids. The chain's CDR3 is CASDRGDEKLFF. Written as DNA, the CDR3 is TGTGCCTCGGACAGGGGGGATGAAAAACTGTTTTTT.

CDR3: CASSVGGQGMNEKLFF. The DNA of the CDR3 is TGTGCCAGCAGCGTAGGGGGACAGGGGATGAATGAAAAACTGTTTTTT. This chain connects TRBV9 to TRBJ1-4, with TRBD1 identical over 10 bases. Germline lookup yields CDR1 SGDLS and CDR2 YYNGEE. The V segment lost 0 bases and the J segment 5 bases; nucleotides outside the gene matches: 4. This CDR3 is 16 amino acids long.

CDR3 residues: CASSLVGTLSSYNEQFF. The DNA for the CDR3 is TGTGCCAGCAGCTTAGTGGGCACACTGAGCTCCTACAATGAGCAGTTCTTC. The genes are TRBV11-3 and TRBJ2-1; no clear D. Per germline, CDR1 SGHNT and CDR2 YENEEA. V lost 1 base to trimming and J lost 0 bases, with 13 bases between them. The CDR3 spans 17 residues.